Following are 6 T cell receptor beta chains from one sample sequenced in a study of T cell responses to AZD1222 COVID-19 vaccine. Only in-frame clones appear in the TCRdb table, and some are missing; sequencing was by immunoSEQ multiplex PCR. The data contain around 150,000 clones, roughly 89% of them singletons. Here the sequenced sample was peripheral blood, taken on day 0 of AZD1222 vaccination. The receptor source for this set is an adult in good health.

The chain couples TRBV6-5 to TRBJ1-1, with 8 bases aligning to TRBD1. Germline V CDR1 and CDR2: MNHEY, SVGAGI. There are 15 residues in the CDR3. J was trimmed by 7 bases and V by 4 bases; bases with no gene match: 11. The DNA of the CDR3 is TGTGCCAGCAGTTTACTCAACAGGGGGATCAGTGAAGCTTTCTTT. Protein: CASSLLNRGISEAFF.

This chain joins TRBV29-1 and TRBJ2-7; D is possibly TRBD1 (6 bases). The V end lost 5 bases, the J end lost 4 bases, and 9 bases lay between the germline ends. The CDR3 loop spans 11 amino acids. In germline, CDR1 is SQVTM, CDR2 ANQGSEA. Written as DNA, the CDR3 is TGCAGCGTTCGACAGGAGTACGAGCAGTACTTC. Protein product: CSVRQEYEQYF.

The chain combines TRBV3-1 (or the pseudogene TRBV3-2) with TRBJ2-5, with D unclear. Germline loops: CDR1 LGHDT, CDR2 YNNKEL (reference sequence). This CDR3 spans 16 amino acids. V was trimmed by 0 bases and J by 4 bases, leaving 15 bases between them. The CDR3 loop is CASSQDPPGSAETQYF. CDR3 DNA sequence: TGTGCCAGCAGCCAAGATCCCCCCGGATCGGCAGAGACCCAGTACTTC.

In its sample, this clone was seen once. Here the CDR3 DNA reads TGTGCCAGCAACTTTGGGTTGGCAGGGAGGACAGATACGCAGTATTTT. It codes for CASNFGLAGRTDTQYF. V and J are TRBV7-9 and TRBJ2-3, with a weak D call TRBD2 (6 bases). CDR1 SEHNR and CDR2 FQNEAQ come from the germline V gene (reference sequence). The CDR3 has 16 residues. The germline V and J ends were trimmed by 7 bases and 3 bases, with 20 bases remaining between them.

The V gene is TRBV24-1, the J gene TRBJ2-7; TRBD2 agrees at 12 bases. Germline V gene lookup returns CDR1 KGHDR and CDR2 SFDVKD. The junction had 9 bases not matched to a gene; V was cut back by 1 base and J by 3 bases. The CDR3 is made up of 18 amino acids. The CDR3 DNA follows: TGTGCCACCAGTGATTTACAGGGAACGACTAGCGGGAGCTACGAGCAGTACTTC. Protein: CATSDLQGTTSGSYEQYF.

This clone is a singleton in its sample. The CDR3 sequence: CASSSPGGLGYTF. Written as DNA, the CDR3 is TGTGCCAGCAGCTCCCCCGGGGGGCTGGGCTACACCTTC. This rearrangement joins TRBV7-2 to TRBJ1-2, with D possibly matching TRBD1 (6 bases). V lost 4 bases and J 8 bases, leaving 14 bases between the germline ends. Germline CDR1 is SGHTA and CDR2 is FQGNSA. The CDR3 contains 13 residues. The full variable domain, its missing parts supplied by reference TRBV7-2 and TRBJ1-2, is GAGVSQSPSNKVTEKGKDVELRCDPISGHTALYWYRQSLGQGLEFLIYFQGNSAPDKSGLPSDRFSAERTGGSVSTLTIQRTQQEDSAVYLCASSSPGGLGYTFGSGTRLTVV.